These 28 T cell receptor beta chains were sequenced from one sample in a study of beta chain features in type 1 diabetes. The isolated RNA, all of it, was reverse transcribed, so expressed TCRB transcripts were what got sequenced. TCRdb's copy holds only in-frame clones and misses some; the assay was immunoSEQ multiplex PCR. This repertoire shows 350,000 or so clones, 15% to 20% found once; its top ten account for 0.035% to 0.05%. Sequenced sample: naive CD4+ T cells from blood. These receptors came from a young woman in good health.

There are a few counts of this clone. The V and J genes are TRBV19 and TRBJ2-7; maybe TRBD2 (6 bases). There are 13 residues in the CDR3. Germline CDR1 reads LNHDA; CDR2 reads SQIVND (reference sequence). Trimming removed 3 bases at V and 6 bases at J, with 12 bases between. The CDR3 bases are TGTGCCAGTAGTATGCGCCAGGGAGGCGAGCAGTACTTC. Its protein product is CASSMRQGGEQYF.

The chain carries TRBV18 and TRBJ2-2, with 7 bases identical to TRBD1. Germline V gene lookup returns CDR1 KGHSH and CDR2 LQKENI. V lost 3 bases to trimming and J lost 3 bases; unmatched junction nucleotides: 10. CDR3 length equals 17 residues. The CDR3 spells CASSPRGQRTYTGELFF. In DNA, the CDR3 is TGTGCCAGCTCACCCCGGGGACAGAGGACATACACCGGGGAGCTGTTTTTT.

The CDR3 bases are TGCGCCAGCAGCCACGGGAGGGGGCGCCTTGAAGCTTTCTTT. Its translation: CASSHGRGRLEAFF. The chain is built from TRBV4-1 and TRBJ1-1; TRBD1 matches 7 bases. Germline-derived CDR1 and CDR2 are MGHRA and YSYEKL. V dropped 3 bases and J dropped 7; count of bases not matched to a gene: 8. This CDR3 is 14 amino acids long.

This clone has just a few counts. This chain connects TRBV19 to TRBJ2-1, with D perhaps matching TRBD2 (6 bases). V was trimmed by 3 bases and J by 4 bases, leaving 13 bases between them. In germline, CDR1 is LNHDA, CDR2 SQIVND (reference sequence). CDR3 length equals 15 residues. As DNA, the CDR3 is TGTGCCAGTAGTATTACGGCGGGACGTTACAATGAGCAGTTCTTC. Protein: CASSITAGRYNEQFF.

The chain employs TRBV2 and TRBJ2-2; D remains ambiguous. The CDR3 is 13 amino acids. The germline V gene encodes CDR1 SNHLY and CDR2 FYNNEI. V shed 4 bases and J shed 2 bases, with 5 bases lying between them. CDR3 DNA sequence: TGTGCCAGCAGTGCGGGTAACACCGGGGAGCTGTTTTTT. Residues: CASSAGNTGELFF.

The V gene is TRBV5-1, the J gene TRBJ2-7, with 8 bases fitting TRBD1. V shed 4 bases, J shed 0 bases, and the junction held 3 bases outside the gene matches. Germline V lookup: CDR1 SGHRS, CDR2 YFSETQ. This CDR3 comprises 14 residues. Here the CDR3 reads CASSAGQGSYEQYF. CDR3 sequence (DNA): TGCGCCAGCAGCGCCGGACAGGGCTCCTACGAGCAGTACTTC.

Comments on this clone: Different DNA sequences within this sample yield the same CDR3. The chain employs TRBV29-1 and TRBJ1-1; D may be TRBD1 (6 bases). The V gene's germline CDR1 is SQVTM and CDR2 ANQGSEA. The CDR3 loop spans 11 amino acids. V dropped 3 bases and J dropped 5 bases, with 7 bases sitting between them. CDR3 sequence reads: CSVDRGTEAFF. The CDR3 DNA reads as TGCAGCGTTGACAGGGGAACTGAAGCTTTCTTT.

This chain connects TRBV10-3 to TRBJ2-1, with a weak D call TRBD2 (6 bases). This CDR3 has 17 amino acids. V gave up 3 bases and J gave up 0 bases, with 15 bases separating them. Germline CDR1 ENHRY, CDR2 SYGVKD. The CDR3: CAISDPLSGGSYNEQFF. The CDR3 DNA sequence: TGTGCCATCAGTGATCCCCTTAGCGGAGGCTCCTACAATGAGCAGTTCTTC.

V usage is TRBV19 and J usage is TRBJ2-2; 8 nucleotides align to TRBD1. Germline lookup yields CDR1 LNHDA and CDR2 SQIVND (reference sequence). The CDR3 loop spans 19 amino acids. V dropped 2 bases and J dropped 3; count of bases not matched to a gene: 14. The CDR3: CASSIKRDRRLEYTGELFF. CDR3 nucleotide sequence: TGTGCCAGTAGTATAAAAAGGGACAGGAGATTGGAGTACACCGGGGAGCTGTTTTTT.

V usage is TRBV18 and J usage is TRBJ1-1; tentative D call: TRBD1 (6 bases). This CDR3 has 14 amino acids. CDR1 and CDR2 (germline): KGHSH, LQKENI. Trimming cost V 3 bases and J 1 base, with 9 bases left between them. The CDR3 region has the DNA TGTGCCAGCTCACCTCCGACAGGGAACACTGAAGCTTTCTTT. It encodes CASSPPTGNTEAFF.

The chain employs TRBV15 and TRBJ1-5; no clear D. The CDR3 has 12 residues. In germline, CDR1 is LNHNV, CDR2 YYDKDF (reference sequence). Trimming pared 0 bases from V and 8 bases from J, leaving 5 bases between. Here the CDR3 reads CATSRDDKPQHF. The CDR3 DNA follows: TGTGCCACCAGCAGAGATGACAAGCCCCAGCATTTT.

This clone appeared a few times. Other DNA sequences of this sample code for an identical CDR3. The rearrangement uses TRBV5-1 and TRBJ1-1, with 7 bases fitting TRBD1. From germline, CDR1 is SGHRS and CDR2 YFSETQ. Losses at the gene ends were 3 bases for V and 2 bases for J; bases not matched to a gene: 4. The CDR3 runs to 14 residues. CDR3 amino acids: CASSWGQRNTEAFF. In nucleotides, the CDR3 is TGCGCCAGCAGCTGGGGACAGAGAAACACTGAAGCTTTCTTT.

The rearrangement joins TRBV4-1 to TRBJ2-5, with D perhaps TRBD1 (5 bases). In germline, CDR1 is MGHRA, CDR2 YSYEKL. This CDR3 has 14 residues. V gave up 4 bases and J gave up 4 bases, with 13 bases separating them. As DNA, the CDR3 is TGCGCCAGCAGCCGCAGCGACAGCCTAGAGACCCAGTACTTC. Protein: CASSRSDSLETQYF.

The chain combines TRBV7-6 with TRBJ2-5; TRBD1 matches 7 bases. CDR1 is SGHVS and CDR2 is FNYEAQ in the germline V gene. CDR3 length: 13 residues. V lost 3 bases to trimming and J lost 5 bases; unmatched junction nucleotides: 3. The CDR3 nucleotides read TGTGCCAGCAGCTTCGGCAGGGGGGAGACCCAGTACTTC. The encoded protein is CASSFGRGETQYF.

This clone came up once. J is TRBJ2-7 and V is TRBV7-6; possibly TRBD2 for D (6 bases). Germline CDR1 and CDR2: SGHVS and FNYEAQ. V was cut by 5 bases and J by 3 bases, with 17 bases left in between. This CDR3 comprises 15 residues. CDR3: CASSGSEGSFYEQYF. CDR3 nucleotides: TGTGCCAGCAGCGGCTCGGAGGGAAGTTTCTACGAGCAGTACTTC.

This clone came up a few times. The chain joins TRBV5-1 to TRBJ2-1; possibly TRBD2 for D (5 bases). This CDR3 comprises 12 residues. The V end lost 4 bases, the J end lost 6 bases, and 8 bases lay between the germline ends. Germline CDR1 and CDR2: SGHRS and YFSETQ. CDR3 DNA: TGCGCCAGCAGCGGAGGCCTCAATGAGCAGTTCTTC. Protein sequence: CASSGGLNEQFF.

The chain recombines TRBV23-1 with TRBJ2-1; D ambiguous. TRBV23-1 is flagged as an ORF with uncertain function. CDR3 length: 13 residues. The V end lost 6 bases, the J end lost 0 bases, and 6 bases lay between the germline ends. The chain's CDR3 is CASRRDSYNEQFF. The CDR3 nucleotides are TGCGCCAGCAGGCGAGACTCCTACAATGAGCAGTTCTTC.

The DNA of the CDR3 is TGTGCCAGCAGCTTGCTAGCGGGAGCCTACAATGAGCAGTTCTTC. Translated, it gives CASSLLAGAYNEQFF. The chain uses TRBV11-2 and TRBJ2-1, with TRBD2 matching over 10 bases. CDR3 length equals 15 residues. Germline CDR1 is SGHAT and CDR2 is FQNNGV. V gave up 3 bases and J gave up 2 bases; unmatched junction bases: 1.

The gene calls are TRBV7-2 and TRBJ2-1; D is uncertain. The ends were cut back, 4 bases at V and 4 bases at J, with 14 bases in the middle. Germline CDR1 SGHTA, CDR2 FQGNSA. This CDR3 is 15 amino acids long. CDR3 protein: CASSSPRRPYNEQFF. The DNA of the CDR3 is TGTGCCAGCAGCTCACCCCGGCGGCCATACAATGAGCAGTTCTTC.

The chain links TRBV6-5 to TRBJ1-1, with a tentative D call TRBD1 (5 bases). CDR3 length: 12 amino acids. The V end lost 5 bases, the J end lost 6 bases, and 10 bases lay between the germline ends. Germline V gene data show CDR1 as MNHEY and CDR2 as SVGAGI. The CDR3 protein is CASSRGRSEAFF. The CDR3 region has the DNA TGTGCCAGCAGTAGGGGCCGTTCTGAAGCTTTCTTT.

This rearrangement joins TRBV11-2 to TRBJ2-7; 11 bases line up with TRBD2. The CDR3 extends over 13 amino acids. V lost 5 bases to trimming and J lost 5 bases; unmatched junction nucleotides: 2. The germline V gene encodes CDR1 SGHAT and CDR2 FQNNGV. The CDR3 DNA is TGTGCCAGCAGCGAGGGACTAGCGGACGAGCAGTACTTC. Its protein product is CASSEGLADEQYF.

This clone was seen a few times. The V gene is TRBV27, the J gene TRBJ2-7; TRBD1 matches 11 bases. This CDR3 contains 15 residues. Trimming at V came to 4 bases and at J to 2 bases, leaving 4 bases not matched to a gene. In germline, CDR1 is MNHEY, CDR2 SMNVEV (reference sequence). CDR3 sequence: CASSWTGGSPYEQYF. The CDR3 coding sequence is TGTGCCAGCAGTTGGACAGGGGGCAGTCCCTACGAGCAGTACTTC.

In this sample, this clone turned up once. The chain has TRBV25-1 and TRBJ2-5; D might be TRBD2 (6 bases). CDR1 is MGHDK and CDR2 is SYGVNS in the germline V gene. V lost 5 bases to trimming and J lost 7 bases, with 17 bases between them. The CDR3 runs to 14 residues. In nucleotides, the CDR3 is TGTGCCAGCAGTCTTACTCGGGTGGGGGGGACCCAGTACTTC. It translates to CASSLTRVGGTQYF.

As DNA, the CDR3 is TGTGCCAGCAGGGGGGACACTGAAAAACTGTTTTTT. The encoded protein is CASRGDTEKLFF. The rearrangement joins TRBV2 to TRBJ1-4; perhaps TRBD1 as D (6 bases). Trimming took 6 bases from V and 7 from J, leaving 9 bases between them. CDR3 length: 12 amino acids. Germline assignment: CDR1 SNHLY and CDR2 FYNNEI.

This clone was recorded a few times. The rearrangement uses TRBV14 and TRBJ2-3; no definite D call. This CDR3 region has 15 residues. Germline V gives CDR1 SGHDN, CDR2 FVKESK. V shed 2 bases and J shed 2 bases, with 11 bases lying between them. CDR3 sequence: CASSQYVQVTDTQYF. The CDR3 DNA reads as TGTGCCAGCAGCCAATACGTTCAGGTCACAGATACGCAGTATTTT.

The rearrangement links TRBV18 to TRBJ2-7; 13 bases are a match to TRBD2. J gave up 6 bases and V 3 bases, and 8 bases lay outside the gene matches. The CDR3 runs to 16 residues. The germline V gene encodes CDR1 KGHSH and CDR2 LQKENI. CDR3 nucleotide sequence: TGTGCCAGCTCACCCCTCGGGACTAGCGGGATGGGCGAGCAGTACTTC. As protein: CASSPLGTSGMGEQYF.

The V and J genes are TRBV5-1 and TRBJ2-1; D gene ambiguous. The CDR3 runs to 14 residues. Germline assignment: CDR1 SGHRS and CDR2 YFSETQ. Trimming took 1 base from V and 7 from J, leaving 12 bases between them. The CDR3 loop is CASSLIVSPNEQFF. In nucleotides, the CDR3 is TGCGCCAGCAGCTTGATTGTTAGTCCTAATGAGCAGTTCTTC.

This clone was seen more than once but under ten times. The chain combines TRBV6-6 with TRBJ2-7, with TRBD1 matching over 9 bases. Germline CDR1 is MNHNY and CDR2 is SVGAGI (reference sequence). The CDR3 has 14 amino acids. With 6 bases clipped from V and 7 bases from J, the junction kept 10 bases outside the gene matches. The CDR3 sequence: CASSPRTGAAEQYF. The DNA for the CDR3 is TGTGCCAGCAGCCCTAGGACAGGGGCGGCGGAGCAGTACTTC.